Shown below are 14 T cell receptor beta chains from a single sample sequenced in a study of T-cell memory formation after mild COVID-19. One entry per CDR3 protein results from TCRdb running MiXCR on the 5' RACE reads. Of about 250,000 distinct CDR3 sequences listed, roughly 18% were seen once; the top ten hold 23%. The material sequenced was PBMCs or a T cell subset sorted from them (not recorded which). Every receptor here comes from a man between 18 and 29 years old who had mild COVID-19 (a few samples of this study predate the infection). Cell type and time point are not known.

This clonotype has only a few counts. The rearrangement joins TRBV29-1 to TRBJ2-3; unclear D gene. Germline loops: CDR1 SQVTM, CDR2 ANQGSEA. Trimming left V 6 bases short and J 0 bases short, with 13 bases between. This CDR3 has 14 residues. CDR3 sequence (DNA): TGCAGCGTCTTGACTGCCCCTAGCACAGATACGCAGTATTTT. Translating it yields CSVLTAPSTDTQYF.

This rearrangement joins TRBV5-1 to TRBJ2-3; D is possibly TRBD1 (5 bases). The length of the CDR3 is 13 residues. V was clipped by 5 bases and J by 4 bases, with 11 bases between them. From germline, CDR1 is SGHRS and CDR2 YFSETQ. CDR3 sequence: CASRSQGPDTQYF. CDR3 coding DNA: TGCGCCAGCAGGAGCCAGGGTCCAGATACGCAGTATTTT. Combining the CDR3 with reference TRBV5-1 and TRBJ2-3 gives the whole variable domain KAGVTQTPRYLIKTRGQQVTLSCSPISGHRSVSWYQQTPGQGLQFLFEYFSETQRNKGNFPGRFSGRQFSNSRSEMNVSTLELGDSALYLCASRSQGPDTQYFGPGTRLTVL.

This clonotype was observed a handful of times. This chain connects TRBV7-9 to TRBJ2-4; TRBD2 matches at 10 bases. The CDR3 is 16 residues long. The V and J ends lost 7 bases and 3 bases, in that order; junction bases with no gene match: 9. CDR1 is SEHNR, CDR2 FQNEAQ, per germline (reference sequence). DNA of the CDR3: TGTGCCAGCACCTTGCCTAGCGGGGGTCTCAAAAACATTCAGTACTTC. This codes for CASTLPSGGLKNIQYF.

The V and J genes are TRBV7-3 and TRBJ2-5; tentative D call: TRBD2 (7 bases). The germline V and J ends were trimmed by 0 bases and 4 bases, with 9 bases remaining between them. This CDR3 comprises 14 residues. Looked up from germline, CDR1 is SGHTA and CDR2 is FQGTGA. In DNA, the CDR3 is TGTGCCAGCAGCTTAACGAGGGGGGGAGAGACCCAGTACTTC. This gives the protein CASSLTRGGETQYF.

The chain links TRBV7-2 to TRBJ2-2; D possibly corresponds to TRBD2 (5 bases). This CDR3 contains 14 residues. Trimming removed 4 bases at V and 1 base at J, with 7 bases between. CDR1 is SGHTA and CDR2 is FQGNSA in the germline V gene. The CDR3 loop is CASSSGMNTGELFF. The CDR3 DNA sequence: TGTGCCAGCAGCTCGGGGATGAACACCGGGGAGCTGTTTTTT.

This clonotype was counted a few times. This chain joins TRBV10-2 and TRBJ2-1; D is uncertain. The V gene's germline CDR1 is WSHSY and CDR2 SAAADI. This CDR3 has 11 residues. V lost 6 bases and J 8 bases, leaving 8 bases between the germline ends. CDR3 DNA: TGCGCCAGCAGAGGACCGTATGAGCAGTTCTTC. This encodes CASRGPYEQFF.

The gene calls are TRBV4-1 and TRBJ2-2; 10 bases match TRBD2. This CDR3 spans 15 amino acids. V gave up 3 bases and J gave up 5 bases; unmatched junction bases: 3. The germline V gene has CDR1 MGHRA and CDR2 YSYEKL. The DNA of the CDR3 is TGCGCCAGCAGCCAGAGGACTAGCGGTACCGGGGAGCTGTTTTTT. Protein sequence: CASSQRTSGTGELFF.

The chain combines TRBV19 with TRBJ1-1; D possibly corresponds to TRBD1 (5 bases). Trimming shortened V by 6 bases and J by 5 bases, and 13 bases separated the two germline ends. Germline V CDR1 and CDR2: LNHDA, SQIVND (reference sequence). CDR3 length equals 13 residues. CDR3 sequence (DNA): TGTGCCAGTAGGGTACCCGGGGGAACTGAAGCTTTCTTT. Translated: CASRVPGGTEAFF.

The chain employs TRBV7-8 and TRBJ2-7, with D uncertain. Per the germline V gene, CDR1 is SGHVS and CDR2 is FQNEAQ. This CDR3 is built from 15 residues. Trimming stripped 0 bases from V and 6 bases from J, with 15 bases between. The CDR3 DNA reads as TGTGCCAGCAGCTTAGCGGCCGGTGGTGGCGGCGAGCAGTACTTC. Its translation is CASSLAAGGGGEQYF. Combining the CDR3 with reference TRBV7-8 and TRBJ2-7 gives the whole variable domain GAGVSQSPRYKVAKRGQDVALRCDPISGHVSLFWYQQALGQGPEFLTYFQNEAQLDKSGLPSDRFFAERPEGSVSTLKIQRTQQEDSAVYLCASSLAAGGGGEQYFGPGTRLTVT.

This chain links TRBV9 with TRBJ2-1; the D gene is possibly TRBD2 (5 bases). The germline CDR1 and CDR2 sequences are SGDLS and YYNGEE. Trimming removed 4 bases at V and 3 bases at J, with 8 bases between. The CDR3 length is 13 residues. CDR3 amino acids: CASSNRDYNEQFF. Written as DNA, the CDR3 is TGTGCCAGCAGCAACCGGGACTACAATGAGCAGTTCTTC. Complete variable domain (other parts from reference TRBV9 and TRBJ2-1): DSGVTQTPKHLITATGQRVTLRCSPRSGDLSVYWYQQSLDQGLQFLIQYYNGEERAKGNILERFSAQQFPDLHSELNLSSLELGDSALYFCASSNRDYNEQFFGPGTRLTVL.

This clonotype was seen more than once but under ten times. V usage is TRBV6-2 or TRBV6-3 and J usage is TRBJ2-1, with D possibly matching TRBD2 (5 bases). This CDR3 spans 16 amino acids. CDR1 and CDR2 from the germline V gene are MNHEY and SVGEGT. The ends were cut back, 3 bases at V and 0 bases at J, with 12 bases in the middle. The CDR3 is CASSYYGVSSYNEQFF. CDR3 sequence (DNA): TGTGCCAGCAGTTATTACGGGGTAAGCTCCTACAATGAGCAGTTCTTC.

The V and J genes are TRBV11-2 and TRBJ2-6; D unresolved. Germline V gene lookup returns CDR1 SGHAT and CDR2 FQNNGV. This CDR3 contains 15 residues. V shed 5 bases and J shed 1 base, with 9 bases lying between them. The CDR3 DNA is TGTGCCAGCAGCCTTCCACTTTCTGGGGCCAACGTCCTGACTTTC. This codes for CASSLPLSGANVLTF.

In its sample, this clonotype was seen a few times. The chain has TRBV12-3 or TRBV12-4 and TRBJ1-2; 8 nucleotides align to TRBD1. This CDR3 is 12 amino acids long. The J segment lost 7 bases and the V segment lost 5 bases, leaving 3 bases of the junction unmatched. The CDR3 nucleotides are TGTGCCAGCAGTCAGGGGGCCCTTGGCTACACCTTC. Its translation is CASSQGALGYTF.

V and J are TRBV7-3 and TRBJ2-5; 8 positions match TRBD2. J lost 4 bases, V lost 3 bases, and 10 bases had no gene match. CDR3 length: 16 amino acids. Germline lookup yields CDR1 SGHTA and CDR2 FQGTGA. CDR3 loop: CASSFTGGGLGETQYF. The CDR3 region has the DNA TGTGCCAGCAGCTTTACTGGCGGGGGGTTGGGAGAGACCCAGTACTTC.